This T cell receptor (beta chain) is drawn from a study of human T cells and chemical hapten exposure. Background on the study: For sensitization, 2% DPC was applied to an approximately 2 cm by approximately 2 cm patch of upper inner arm skin.

One entry per CDR3 protein results from TCRdb running MiXCR on the RACE reads. The data contain fewer than 500,000 distinct CDR3 sequences, 4.8% of them singletons. CDR3 length equals 13 residues. V lost 3 bases and J lost 5, with 12 bases in between. Germline CDR1 is DFQATT and CDR2 is SNEGSKA (reference sequence). Time point given: patch test 1, 2 weeks after DPC sensitization. Sample treatment: therapeutic diphenylcyclopropenone sensitization with weekly scalp DPC. This clonotype was counted at least ten times. Its cognate antigen is unknown. Study-wide results and limits: The study found expanded TCRs formed significantly more large CDR3 similarity clusters than controls.

V and J are TRBV20-1 and TRBJ2-3; D remains unclear. The source was whole blood, collected in connection with sensitization to the hapten diphenylcyclopropenone (DPC). The TCR was taken from a woman aged 45-65 years with alopecia areata. Some clones in this sample may be carry-over from other donors' samples. CDR3 sequence (DNA): TGCAGTGCTAGTAGGGCTAGAAGAGATACGCAGTATTTT. Translating it yields CSASRARRDTQYF.